This TCR beta chain was sequenced for a study of shared clonotypes between healthy human individuals. The germline V gene encodes CDR1 SGHAT and CDR2 FQNNGV. The CDR3 runs 14 residues. Between the trimmed V and J ends, which lost 1 base and 5 bases, there was a span of 8 bases. The assay was immunoSEQ multiplex PCR, and TCRdb's table has in-frame clones only and misses some. The profile shows 1,500,000 or so clones, roughly 96% of them singletons. This clonotype originated in a man under 40 in good health. The source material was naive CD4+ T cells sorted from blood. Subset reported: CD45RA+ positively selected. The rearrangement uses TRBV11-2 and TRBJ2-2; the D is unclear. For the CDR3, the DNA is TGTGCCAGCAGCTTAGGCATCCGGACCGGGGAGCTGTTTTTT. Protein: CASSLGIRTGELFF.